Given below is one T cell receptor (beta chain) in context. No cognate antigen has been identified for it. Nothing much larger sits one base from this clone, and base qualities are not available. From each donor, a single peripheral blood sample of about 100 mL on average was drawn into heparinised tubes. A BD FACSAria II and a panel including CD45RO, CCR7, CD25, CD127, CD95 and CD27 were used to sort naive, central memory, regulatory and stem cell-like memory CD4+ T cells. All sorted populations exceeded 95% purity. PBMCs were separated immediately by Lymphoprep density gradient centrifugation and were stained directly, without being cultured. So that batch effects would be minimized, each experiment stained and sorted samples in pairs, pairing one healthy donor with one patient. The data stem from a study of beta chain features in type 1 diabetes (dated by TCRdb to 2017 to 2018). Describing the broader study: Patients and healthy donors did not differ in mean age, gender distribution, total cell number or subset yield. In the study, TCRB repertoires of sorted circulating CD4+ T cell subsets from recently diagnosed type 1 diabetes patients were compared with those of matched healthy donors. A total of roughly 98,000,000 sorted cells were examined across all samples, and a strong correlation was observed between cell number per subset and RNA yield. Regulatory and stem cell-like memory subsets were isolated from only 8 patients and about 8 healthy donors, whereas naive and central memory subsets came from all 30 or so donors. General conclusions and limits of the study: PCR might favor shorter templates, but patient and control samples were amplified and corrected together, so any skew would affect both groups equally. Only small numbers of individuals were included in the HLA sub-analyses, which left unresolved whether HLA type had any influence on TCRB rearrangement. Naive, central memory and regulatory TCRB repertoires appeared more similar among patients than among healthy donors. Because cDNA was sequenced instead of genomic DNA, highly expressing activated cells could be over-represented, though the groups showed no difference in activation or CD3 levels. Patients with type 1 diabetes made fewer insertions and deleted more nucleotides at VDJ recombination sites, implying thymic rearrangement abnormalities. Type 1 diabetes patients showed a moderate but significant shortening of TCRB CDR3 length in all four CD4+ subsets.

From cysteine to phenylalanine, the CDR3 is 13 amino acids long. Only the CDR3 part of the read is kept: 39 bases, read in frame from the first base. V drops 5 bases and J drops 0 bases, leaving 8 bases in between. Taken from the germline V gene (reference sequence), the CDR1 and CDR2 loops are GTSNPN and SVGIG. The entire isolated RNA was reverse transcribed using the High Capacity cDNA Reverse Transcription Kit, and thus expressed TCRB transcripts were sequenced. Naive, central memory and regulatory T cell samples underwent deep immunoSEQ sequencing, averaging about 3.57 million total reads per sample. Sorted cells were lysed in RLT buffer, and RNA was extracted using DNase-treated RNeasy Micro or Mini kits according to cell number. To prevent cross-contamination, every cell subset was processed on its own, while patient and healthy donor samples were processed together. TCRB sequences were amplified from cDNA with the immunoSEQ multiplex PCR, producing 87-bp fragments spanning the CDR3 region. Amplicons were sequenced on the Illumina HiSeq platform. Under the source paper's analysis protocol: Synthetic template baselines were used to correct PCR bias computationally, reads within Hamming distance 2 were collapsed together, and singletons that could not be merged were discarded. Reads were aligned to IMGT to assign V, D and J genes, CDR3 length, and insertions or deletions at six rearrangement sites. Within each subset, clonotype counts were normalized to sorted cell number, and only after that were true diversity and Gini coefficients computed with the tcR R package. Repertoire sharing was quantified using the overlap coefficient calculated on TCRB nucleotide sequences. TCRdb took this table from immuneACCESS and kept in-frame rearrangements with V and J called. Such tables lack part of the clones; where checked against another copy, unresolved V genes explain under half of the gap, and the rest is unexplained. V and J calls and clone size are given by that table; D and trimming were obtained from the DNA. The sample has about 140,000 clones on record, roughly 7.2% of them singletons. Of the sample, under 1.5% falls within the top ten clones.

This TCR was recovered from a woman in her thirties in good health. The rearranged chain carries TRBV30 and TRBJ1-3, with the D gene not clear enough to name. The sequenced sample consisted of central memory CD4+ T cells from blood. The CDR3 amino acid sequence is: CAWVAASGNTIYF. In nucleotides, the sequence is TGTGCCTGGGTAGCCGCCTCTGGAAACACCATATATTTT.